Listed here are 25 T cell receptor beta chains from one sample, sequenced in a study of cytomegalovirus exposure and HLA in healthy donors. The assay was immunoSEQ multiplex PCR, and TCRdb's table has in-frame clones only and misses some. The repertoire holds some 130,000 clones, with 70% to 85% as singletons. The sample was PBMCs. The receptors were sampled from a man aged 30 to 39 in good health and CMV-seropositive.

The V call is TRBV5-8, the J call TRBJ2-7, with D possibly TRBD1 on 6 matching bases. Trimming removed 0 bases at V and 7 bases at J, with 11 bases between. This CDR3 has 13 residues. Looked up from germline, CDR1 is SGHTS and CDR2 is YDEGEE. The CDR3 DNA follows: TGTGCCAGCAGCTTGGCCGTCCAGGGGGAGCAGTACTTC. Protein sequence: CASSLAVQGEQYF.

The V gene is TRBV4-1, the J gene TRBJ2-7; 7 bases are shared with TRBD2. Looked up from germline, CDR1 is MGHRA and CDR2 is YSYEKL. V lost 6 bases and J lost 4; bases outside the gene matches: 6. The CDR3 is made up of 13 amino acids. CDR3 region: CASRPSGAYEQYF. CDR3 nucleotides: TGCGCCAGCAGACCTAGCGGAGCGTACGAGCAGTACTTC.

The chain is built from TRBV10-3 and TRBJ1-3; possible D gene TRBD1, 5 bases. Germline-derived CDR1 and CDR2 are ENHRY and SYGVKD. The germline V and J ends were trimmed by 2 bases and 2 bases, with 10 bases remaining between them. CDR3 length: 15 residues. The CDR3 DNA reads TGTGCCATCAGTGAGGGACAAGGCGCTGGAAACACCATATATTTT. Translated: CAISEGQGAGNTIYF.

The rearrangement uses TRBV5-6 and TRBJ2-1; 11 positions agree with TRBD1. Germline assignment: CDR1 SGHDT and CDR2 YYEEEE. This CDR3 is 14 amino acids long. Trimming cost V 4 bases and J 8 bases; bases outside gene matches: 5. This CDR3 is CASSPGTGGDEQFF. Written as DNA, the CDR3 is TGTGCCAGCAGCCCAGGGACAGGGGGGGATGAGCAGTTCTTC.

V is TRBV19 and J is TRBJ1-2, with 7 bases fitting TRBD1. The CDR3 length is 15 residues. Germline V lookup: CDR1 LNHDA, CDR2 SQIVND (reference sequence). V was clipped by 10 bases and J by 5 bases; unmatched bases: 16. The CDR3 region is CATSIAAGGTYGYTF. The CDR3, as DNA: TGTGCCACCTCAATAGCCGCAGGGGGGACTTATGGCTACACCTTC. Complete variable domain (other parts from reference TRBV19 and TRBJ1-2): DGGITQSPKYLFRKEGQNVTLSCEQNLNHDAMYWYRQDPGQGLRLIYYSQIVNDFQKGDIAEGYSVSREKKESFPLTVTSAQKNPTAFYLCATSIAAGGTYGYTFGSGTRLTVV.

Comment on this clone: The sample contains more than one DNA sequence encoding this CDR3. The chain carries TRBV6-5 and TRBJ2-2; 9 bases line up with TRBD1. Looked up from germline, CDR1 is MNHEY and CDR2 is SVGAGI. Trimming cost V 5 bases and J 5 bases; bases outside gene matches: 3. CDR3 length: 14 residues. DNA for the CDR3: TGTGCCAGCAGTCCGGGACAGGGAACCGGGGAGCTGTTTTTT. This encodes CASSPGQGTGELFF.

The rearrangement uses TRBV18 and TRBJ1-4; TRBD1 agrees at 9 bases. The CDR3 runs 13 residues. CDR1 is KGHSH, CDR2 LQKENI, per germline. V lost 4 bases, J lost 8 bases, and 2 bases stayed unmatched. Here the CDR3 reads CASSRDRDEKLFF. The CDR3 nucleotides read TGTGCCAGCTCACGGGACAGGGACGAAAAACTGTTTTTT.

The chain recombines TRBV7-2 with TRBJ1-3; 9 bases are a match to TRBD1. From germline, CDR1 is SGHTA and CDR2 FQGNSA. The trim removed 1 base at V and 3 bases at J, leaving 7 bases unmatched. This CDR3 spans 17 amino acids. The DNA for the CDR3 is TGTGCCAGCAGCTTAGGGGGACAGGGATTACGTGGAAACACCATATATTTT. Translation gives CASSLGGQGLRGNTIYF.

The chain uses TRBV6-1 and TRBJ2-3; D may be TRBD2 (5 bases). CDR1 MNHNS and CDR2 SASEGT come from the germline V gene. CDR3 length: 16 amino acids. Trimming took 4 bases from V and 4 from J, leaving 18 bases between them. The CDR3 region is CASSGLDWIYADTQYF. In DNA form, the CDR3 reads TGTGCCAGCAGTGGTTTGGACTGGATATATGCAGATACGCAGTATTTT.

This rearrangement joins TRBV2 to TRBJ2-5, with 11 bases fitting TRBD2. The V segment lost 5 bases and the J segment 5 bases; nucleotides outside the gene matches: 7. This CDR3 comprises 15 residues. Per the germline V gene, CDR1 is SNHLY and CDR2 is FYNNEI. The CDR3, as DNA: TGTGCCAGCAGTTATAGCGGGGGGGCCAGGGAGACCCAGTACTTC. Encoded protein: CASSYSGGARETQYF.

The V call is TRBV5-1, the J call TRBJ2-7; the D gene is possibly TRBD1 (5 bases). Germline lookup yields CDR1 SGHRS and CDR2 YFSETQ. Trimming removed 0 bases at V and 6 bases at J, with 10 bases between. The CDR3 has 13 amino acids. CDR3 in amino acids: CASSLGGVAEQYF. DNA for the CDR3: TGCGCCAGCAGCTTGGGGGGCGTGGCCGAGCAGTACTTC.

Only a few counts were recorded for this clone. This chain connects TRBV5-1 to TRBJ1-2; no clear D gene. This CDR3 has 15 residues. V lost 3 bases and J lost 4, with 16 bases in between. The germline V gene encodes CDR1 SGHRS and CDR2 YFSETQ. The DNA of the CDR3 is TGCGCCAGCAGCTCCTCGGGGTGGGATAGCTATGGCTACACCTTC. This sequence encodes CASSSSGWDSYGYTF.

This clone has a single count. The CDR3 reads CASSSLAGLSTDTQYF. The DNA for the CDR3 is TGTGCCAGCAGTTCCCTTGCAGGGCTTAGCACAGATACGCAGTATTTT. The chain has TRBV6-5 and TRBJ2-3; D possibly corresponds to TRBD1 (5 bases). CDR3 length: 16 amino acids. The V gene lost 4 bases and the J gene lost 0 bases, with 14 bases spanning the gap. Germline V gene sequence: CDR1 MNHEY, CDR2 SVGAGI.

A single count supports this clone. V and J are TRBV7-2 and TRBJ2-7; D may be TRBD1 (6 bases). The CDR3 has 15 amino acids. CDR1 and CDR2 (germline): SGHTA, FQGNSA. V shed 6 bases and J shed 2 bases, with 17 bases lying between them. DNA of the CDR3: TGTGCCAGCAGGGAAGATTTACAGGGTACCTACGAGCAGTACTTC. It translates to CASREDLQGTYEQYF.

This clone was detected a few times. The rearrangement uses TRBV5-1 and TRBJ2-7; TRBD1 matches at 9 bases. Unmatched junction bases numbered 1, after V lost 6 bases and J lost 0 bases. There are 13 residues in the CDR3. CDR1 and CDR2 from the germline V gene are SGHRS and YFSETQ. Here the CDR3 DNA reads TGCGCCAGCAAACAGGGGGCCTCCTACGAGCAGTACTTC. It specifies CASKQGASYEQYF.

The chain couples TRBV7-7 to TRBJ2-7; D gene uncertain. Germline V CDR1 and CDR2: SSHAT, FNYEAQ (reference sequence). V gave up 2 bases and J gave up 5 bases, with 16 bases separating them. This CDR3 is built from 15 residues. CDR3 protein: CASSLYYSTSDEQYF. The CDR3 bases are TGTGCCAGCAGCTTATACTACTCGACTTCCGACGAGCAGTACTTC.

This clone was seen only a few times. The chain carries TRBV9 and TRBJ1-5; D unresolved. Trimming shortened V by 0 bases and J by 1 base, and 8 bases separated the two germline ends. The CDR3 spans 15 residues. The germline V gene has CDR1 SGDLS and CDR2 YYNGEE. The CDR3 DNA reads as TGTGCCAGCAGCGTAGGCGGTTTAAGCAATCAGCCCCAGCATTTT. As protein: CASSVGGLSNQPQHF.

The chain carries TRBV6-1 and TRBJ2-7; TRBD1 matches 8 bases. The CDR3 is 14 residues long. Trimming removed 4 bases from V and 4 bases from J; junction bases left unmatched: 6. CDR1 and CDR2 from the germline V gene are MNHNS and SASEGT. The DNA for the CDR3 is TGTGCCAGCAGTGCCGCAGGGGGCACATACGAGCAGTACTTC. It encodes CASSAAGGTYEQYF.

The CDR3 nucleotides read TGCAGCGTTGAAGGCCCAGCGGGTGCTACCTACAATGAGCAGTTCTTC. Amino acid sequence: CSVEGPAGATYNEQFF. The rearrangement uses TRBV29-1 and TRBJ2-1, with a tentative D call TRBD2 (6 bases). V was trimmed by 1 base and J by 2 bases, leaving 15 bases between them. The CDR3 extends over 16 amino acids. The V gene's germline CDR1 is SQVTM and CDR2 ANQGSEA.

This clone showed up many times. The chain employs TRBV6-5 and TRBJ1-2; TRBD1 might be the D (5 bases). With 6 bases removed from V and 2 bases from J, the gap between germline ends came to 7 bases. Germline V gives CDR1 MNHEY, CDR2 SVGAGI. CDR3 length equals 12 residues. For the CDR3, the DNA is TGTGCCAGCAGATCAGGGAACTATGGCTACACCTTC. This gives the protein CASRSGNYGYTF.

This sequence joins TRBV6-1 and TRBJ1-1; 11 nucleotides line up with TRBD1. Looked up from germline, CDR1 is MNHNS and CDR2 is SASEGT. Losses at the gene ends were 6 bases for V and 7 bases for J; bases not matched to a gene: 10. This CDR3 region has 15 residues. This CDR3 reads CASRRWGGQGDEAFF. As DNA, the CDR3 is TGTGCCAGCAGACGTTGGGGGGGACAGGGGGATGAAGCTTTCTTT.

The chain links TRBV6-1 to TRBJ1-1, with 8 positions matching TRBD1. From germline, CDR1 is MNHNS and CDR2 SASEGT. The CDR3 has 14 amino acids. V dropped 4 bases and J dropped 1; count of bases not matched to a gene: 2. The CDR3 spells CASSAQGANTEAFF. CDR3 sequence (DNA): TGTGCCAGCAGTGCCCAGGGGGCGAACACTGAAGCTTTCTTT.

This rearrangement joins TRBV12-5 to TRBJ2-4; TRBD2 agrees at 9 bases. This CDR3 is 15 amino acids long. The germline V gene encodes CDR1 LGHNT and CDR2 FRNRAP. V was clipped by 2 bases and J by 5 bases; unmatched bases: 4. DNA of the CDR3: TGTGCTAGTGGTTTGTCGGGACTAGCTGAAAACATTCAGTACTTC. It codes for CASGLSGLAENIQYF.

CDR3 in DNA: TGTGCCAGCAGTTACTCGTATCAGGGGAACACTGAAGCTTTCTTT. The encoded protein is CASSYSYQGNTEAFF. The chain joins TRBV6-5 to TRBJ1-1; possibly TRBD1 for D (5 bases). CDR1 MNHEY and CDR2 SVGAGI come from the germline V gene. CDR3 length: 15 residues. Trimming stripped 0 bases from V and 1 base from J, with 9 bases between.

The chain joins TRBV4-1 to TRBJ1-2; D unresolved. Germline CDR1 is MGHRA and CDR2 is YSYEKL. This CDR3 spans 15 amino acids. Trimming removed 2 bases at V and 3 bases at J, with 13 bases between. The CDR3: CASSQIGGTYYGYTF. The CDR3 region has the DNA TGCGCCAGCAGCCAAATTGGCGGCACCTACTATGGCTACACCTTC.